What follows are 11 T cell receptor beta chains derived from one specimen sequenced in a study of Ad26.COV2.S vaccination and SARS-CoV-2 variants. Treatment here: some 19 received Ad26.COV2.S at low or high dose, single or two shots; five or six received placebo; per-sample allocation not given. Sampling occurred on day 63 after the first vaccine or placebo injection. Clones were sequenced by immunoSEQ multiplex PCR, and TCRdb holds only the in-frame ones, with some missing. The top ten hold roughly 4.3% of the sample, which has 350,000 to 500,000 clones, about 90% seen once. The sample in question was peripheral blood, obtained in a trial of Ad26.COV2.S vaccine versus placebo. The receptors were gathered from a person between 18 and 65 years old who received the Ad26.COV2.S COVID-19 vaccine or a placebo.

The CDR3 region has the DNA TGTGCCAGCTCCTTTTGGGGGACTAGCAGACAGACCCAGTACTTC. Translating it yields CASSFWGTSRQTQYF. The V gene is TRBV28, the J gene TRBJ2-5, with 9 nucleotides matching TRBD2. The ends lost 8 bases at V and 6 bases at J; junction bases unmatched: 13. CDR1 is MDHEN, CDR2 SYDVKM, per germline. CDR3 length: 15 amino acids.

The chain carries TRBV27 and TRBJ1-6; TRBD1 matches at 9 bases. The germline gives CDR1 MNHEY, CDR2 SMNVEV (reference sequence). CDR3 size: 17 residues. The V and J ends lost 5 bases and 5 bases, in that order; junction bases with no gene match: 10. The CDR3 sequence: CASSTTGGAFDNSPLHF. The CDR3 nucleotides are TGTGCCAGCAGTACAACAGGGGGCGCCTTCGATAATTCACCCCTCCACTTT.

The chain recombines TRBV5-1 with TRBJ2-1; D perhaps matches TRBD2 (6 bases). The germline CDR1 and CDR2 sequences are SGHRS and YFSETQ. The CDR3 runs 17 residues. V was pared by 1 base and J by 6 bases, with 20 bases between. The CDR3 loop reads CASSLTIVGTDPNEQFF. CDR3 bases: TGCGCCAGCAGCTTGACGATAGTCGGGACTGACCCCAATGAGCAGTTCTTC. Filled out from reference TRBV5-1 and TRBJ2-1, the complete variable domain reads KAGVTQTPRYLIKTRGQQVTLSCSPISGHRSVSWYQQTPGQGLQFLFEYFSETQRNKGNFPGRFSGRQFSNSRSEMNVSTLELGDSALYLCASSLTIVGTDPNEQFFGPGTRLTVL.

This clone appeared a few times. This chain links TRBV27 with TRBJ2-7, with TRBD2 as a possible D gene (5 bases). The V and J ends lost 0 bases and 6 bases respectively, with 24 bases between them. This CDR3 is 18 amino acids long. Germline V lookup: CDR1 MNHEY, CDR2 SMNVEV (reference sequence). CDR3 DNA sequence: TGTGCCAGCAGTTTATCTCCGGGATTAGCTGGCCCTCCCCTCGAGCAGTACTTC. Its translation: CASSLSPGLAGPPLEQYF.

The chain recombines TRBV5-5 with TRBJ1-5, with a weak D call TRBD1 (6 bases). The CDR3 is 15 residues long. CDR1 SGHKS and CDR2 YYEKEE come from the germline V gene (reference sequence). The V and J ends lost 5 bases and 8 bases respectively, with 20 bases between them. As DNA, the CDR3 is TGTGCCAGCAGTCGCGGACAGCTCGAGTTGGAGCCCCAGCATTTT. This codes for CASSRGQLELEPQHF.

The chain uses TRBV2 and TRBJ2-5; the match to TRBD1 covers 9 bases. Unmatched junction bases numbered 2, after V lost 7 bases and J lost 2 bases. The V gene's germline CDR1 is SNHLY and CDR2 FYNNEI. The CDR3 has 13 amino acids. This CDR3 is CASTGTGQETQYF. The CDR3 coding sequence is TGTGCCAGCACGGGGACAGGGCAAGAGACCCAGTACTTC.

The chain links TRBV25-1 to TRBJ1-2; D perhaps matches TRBD1 (5 bases). V was trimmed by 6 bases and J by 7 bases, leaving 9 bases between them. Per the germline V gene, CDR1 is MGHDK and CDR2 is SYGVNS. The length of the CDR3 is 11 residues. CDR3 protein: CASRAGTGYTF. CDR3 DNA sequence: TGTGCCAGCAGGGCCGGGACTGGCTACACCTTC.

The rearrangement joins TRBV6-1 to TRBJ1-1; D is unclear. Looked up from germline, CDR1 is MNHNS and CDR2 is SASEGT. The CDR3 covers 13 residues. The germline V and J ends were trimmed by 0 bases and 11 bases, with 13 bases remaining between them. This chain's CDR3 is CASSEAGSWLAFF. DNA for the CDR3: TGTGCCAGCAGTGAAGCGGGATCGTGGTTGGCTTTCTTT.

The chain links TRBV4-3 to TRBJ2-1, with 7 bases fitting TRBD2. CDR3 length equals 18 residues. J gave up 6 bases and V 0 bases, and 14 bases lay outside the gene matches. The germline V gene has CDR1 LGHNA and CDR2 YSLEER. This CDR3 reads CASSQEEMRREWFNEQFF. CDR3 DNA sequence: TGCGCCAGCAGCCAAGAAGAAATGAGGCGGGAGTGGTTCAATGAGCAGTTCTTC.

This clone has only one observation. The V and J genes are TRBV4-1 and TRBJ2-2, with a weak D call TRBD1 (6 bases). The V gene lost 2 bases and the J gene lost 5 bases, with 12 bases spanning the gap. Germline CDR1 reads MGHRA; CDR2 reads YSYEKL. The CDR3 covers 15 residues. Here the CDR3 reads CASSQQTQGTGELFF. The CDR3 DNA sequence: TGCGCCAGCAGCCAACAGACCCAGGGGACCGGGGAGCTGTTTTTT.

The chain uses TRBV6-6 and TRBJ1-2; TRBD1 aligns across 10 bases. CDR1 MNHNY and CDR2 SVGAGI come from the germline V gene (reference sequence). The junction had 4 bases not matched to a gene; V was cut back by 2 bases and J by 1 base. The CDR3 has 16 residues. CDR3 protein: CASSYPRDRGNYGYTF. As DNA, the CDR3 is TGTGCCAGCAGTTACCCAAGGGACAGGGGTAACTATGGCTACACCTTC.